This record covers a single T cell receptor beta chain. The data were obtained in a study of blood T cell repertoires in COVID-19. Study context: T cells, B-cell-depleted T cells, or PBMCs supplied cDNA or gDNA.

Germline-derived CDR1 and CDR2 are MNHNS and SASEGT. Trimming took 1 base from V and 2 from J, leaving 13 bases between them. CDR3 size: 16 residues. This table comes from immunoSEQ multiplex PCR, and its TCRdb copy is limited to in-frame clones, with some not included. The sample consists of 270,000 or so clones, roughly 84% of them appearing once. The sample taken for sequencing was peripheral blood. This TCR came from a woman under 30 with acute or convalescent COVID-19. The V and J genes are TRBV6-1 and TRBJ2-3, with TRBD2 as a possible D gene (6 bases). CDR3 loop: CASSEVRGIHTDTQYF. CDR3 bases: TGTGCCAGCAGTGAAGTACGGGGGATCCACACAGATACGCAGTATTTT.